These 29 T cell receptor beta chains share one sample of origin, sequenced in a study of technical replicates of blood from a handful of donors. Data came from immunoSEQ multiplex PCR; TCRdb stores just in-frame clones and leaves some out. The data hold about 56,000 clones, with 80% to 95% observed a single time. Specimen: PBMCs. These TCRs come from a human donor in good health. Some clones in this sample may be carry-over from other donors' samples.

The chain employs TRBV19 and TRBJ2-3; TRBD2 matches at 12 bases. Germline CDR1 is LNHDA and CDR2 is SQIVND (reference sequence). The CDR3 is 16 residues long. J was trimmed by 0 bases and V by 4 bases; bases with no gene match: 2. This chain's CDR3 is CASSTLAGGSTDTQYF. The DNA for the CDR3 is TGTGCCAGTAGTACCCTAGCGGGGGGGAGCACAGATACGCAGTATTTT.

This chain joins TRBV6-5 and TRBJ2-3; D is ambiguous. Germline V lookup: CDR1 MNHEY, CDR2 SVGAGI. With 7 bases removed from V and 0 bases from J, the gap between germline ends came to 14 bases. The CDR3 has 15 amino acids. The CDR3 coding sequence is TGTGCCAGCACTGAGATCCCGGAGAGCACAGATACGCAGTATTTT. Translating gives CASTEIPESTDTQYF.

The chain combines TRBV5-1 with TRBJ2-3, with D perhaps matching TRBD2 (6 bases). CDR3 length: 14 residues. Germline CDR1 and CDR2: SGHRS and YFSETQ. V was cut by 8 bases and J by 1 base, with 14 bases left in between. The DNA for the CDR3 is TGCGCCAGTTACAGCCAGCGGGGCACAGATACGCAGTATTTT. Residues: CASYSQRGTDTQYF. Together with reference TRBV5-1 and TRBJ2-3, the CDR3 gives the full variable domain: KAGVTQTPRYLIKTRGQQVTLSCSPISGHRSVSWYQQTPGQGLQFLFEYFSETQRNKGNFPGRFSGRQFSNSRSEMNVSTLELGDSALYLCASYSQRGTDTQYFGPGTRLTVL.

The sample holds one count of this clone. The CDR3 sequence is CASSFQNSDTQYF. The CDR3, as DNA: TGTGCCAGCAGCTTTCAGAATTCAGATACGCAGTATTTT. The chain carries TRBV11-1 and TRBJ2-3; D gene uncertain. V was pared by 3 bases and J by 4 bases, with 8 bases between. CDR1 and CDR2 from the germline V gene are SGHAT and FQDESV (reference sequence). The CDR3 is made up of 13 amino acids. Based on the CDR3 plus reference TRBV11-1 and TRBJ2-3, the full variable domain is EAEVAQSPRYKITEKSQAVAFWCDPISGHATLYWYRQILGQGPELLVQFQDESVVDDSQLPKDRFSAERLKGVDSTLKIQPAELGDSAMYLCASSFQNSDTQYFGPGTRLTVL.

The V call is TRBV11-2, the J call TRBJ2-1; 10 bases map to TRBD2. Germline trimming cut 5 bases from V and 6 bases from J; bases unmatched to any gene: 1. Germline CDR1 is SGHAT and CDR2 is FQNNGV. This CDR3 is 13 amino acids long. The CDR3 DNA reads TGTGCCAGCAGCCTAGCGGGAGCCAATGAGCAGTTCTTC. Translated, it gives CASSLAGANEQFF.

The DNA for the CDR3 is TGTGCCAGCAGAACCGAGGACAGGTCGAACACTGAAGCTTTCTTT. Its translation: CASRTEDRSNTEAFF. V usage is TRBV6-4 and J usage is TRBJ1-1, with 7 bases aligning to TRBD1. The V gene end was trimmed by 6 bases and the J gene end by 1 base; junction bases not matched to a gene: 8. This CDR3 has 15 residues. Germline V gene data show CDR1 as MRHNA and CDR2 as SNTAGT.

The rearrangement joins TRBV7-9 to TRBJ2-5; the D is unclear. Germline V gene data show CDR1 as SEHNR and CDR2 as FQNEAQ (reference sequence). CDR3 size: 17 residues. V lost 5 bases and J 0 bases, leaving 19 bases between the germline ends. This CDR3 reads CASSPPGVGSYQETQYF. The CDR3 DNA follows: TGTGCCAGCAGCCCCCCGGGTGTAGGTTCGTACCAAGAGACCCAGTACTTC.

V usage is TRBV12-5 and J usage is TRBJ1-5; maybe TRBD1 (6 bases). Germline values: CDR1 LGHNT, CDR2 FRNRAP. The CDR3 extends over 16 amino acids. Trimming left V 4 bases short and J 2 bases short, with 15 bases between. CDR3 sequence (DNA): TGTGCTAGTGGTTCACCTGCGTACAGGGGCAATCAGCCCCAGCATTTT. Protein sequence: CASGSPAYRGNQPQHF.

J is TRBJ1-6 and V is TRBV5-6, with TRBD1 matching over 9 bases. J gave up 8 bases and V 4 bases, and 7 bases lay outside the gene matches. This CDR3 comprises 15 residues. The V gene's germline CDR1 is SGHDT and CDR2 YYEEEE. The chain's CDR3 is CASSQRGTGHSPLHF. CDR3 coding DNA: TGTGCCAGCAGCCAAAGGGGGACAGGGCATTCACCCCTCCACTTT.

This clone appeared a single time. J is TRBJ1-5 and V is TRBV9; maybe TRBD1 (5 bases). Trimming stripped 3 bases from V and 4 bases from J, with 14 bases between. Germline V gene sequence: CDR1 SGDLS, CDR2 YYNGEE. This CDR3 is built from 15 residues. DNA for the CDR3: TGTGCCAGCAGCGCCCTAGGGGCGCTGAATCAGCCCCAGCATTTT. Its translation is CASSALGALNQPQHF.

The chain joins TRBV5-6 to TRBJ2-3; D call uncertain. Germline V lookup: CDR1 SGHDT, CDR2 YYEEEE. V was shortened by 0 bases and J by 2 bases, with 13 bases between the two germline ends. The CDR3 has 16 amino acids. The CDR3 nucleotides read TGTGCCAGCAGCTTGGTGGGCTATCTAACCACAGATACGCAGTATTTT. As protein: CASSLVGYLTTDTQYF.

The rearrangement links TRBV9 to TRBJ2-5, with 12 positions matching TRBD2. Germline V gene lookup returns CDR1 SGDLS and CDR2 YYNGEE. The CDR3 spans 15 residues. The V segment lost 4 bases and the J segment 4 bases; nucleotides outside the gene matches: 5. This CDR3 reads CASSPTSGRGETQYF. Written as DNA, the CDR3 is TGTGCCAGCAGCCCGACTAGCGGGAGAGGAGAGACCCAGTACTTC.

The gene calls are TRBV18 and TRBJ2-3, with TRBD2 matching 12 bases. The CDR3 sequence is 15 residues long. Germline CDR1 and CDR2: KGHSH and LQKENI. Germline trimming cut 6 bases from V and 5 bases from J; bases unmatched to any gene: 6. DNA for the CDR3: TGTGCCAGCTCGGAGCTAGCGGGGGGGCAAGATACGCAGTATTTT. Translation: CASSELAGGQDTQYF.

J is TRBJ1-5 and V is TRBV7-8, with D uncertain. This CDR3 has 12 residues. Germline V gene data show CDR1 as SGHVS and CDR2 as FQNEAQ. V lost 5 bases and J 7 bases, leaving 9 bases between the germline ends. The CDR3 is CASSPTEQPQHF. As DNA, the CDR3 is TGTGCCAGCAGCCCGACTGAACAGCCCCAGCATTTT.

This rearrangement joins TRBV6-5 to TRBJ1-5; 7 positions match TRBD1. The V segment lost 0 bases and the J segment 7 bases; nucleotides outside the gene matches: 0. Germline CDR1 MNHEY, CDR2 SVGAGI. This CDR3 is 13 amino acids long. This CDR3 is CASSYSTGQPQHF. CDR3 nucleotide sequence: TGTGCCAGCAGTTACTCGACAGGGCAGCCCCAGCATTTT.

V and J are TRBV27 and TRBJ2-7; TRBD1 matches 9 bases. The CDR3 spans 13 residues. V shed 6 bases, J shed 4 bases, and the junction held 4 bases outside the gene matches. Germline V gene sequence: CDR1 MNHEY, CDR2 SMNVEV (reference sequence). CDR3 protein: CASRPGQGYEQYF. In DNA form, the CDR3 reads TGTGCCAGCAGGCCGGGACAGGGTTACGAGCAGTACTTC.

This sequence joins TRBV4-2 and TRBJ1-6; TRBD1 might be the D (6 bases). The V gene's germline CDR1 is LGHNA and CDR2 YNFKEQ. Deletions cut 0 bases from V and 7 bases from J, with 13 bases between. The CDR3 totals 16 residues. In nucleotides, the CDR3 is TGTGCCAGCAGCCAAGAAGAGTTGGACAGAAATTCACCCCTCCACTTT. This codes for CASSQEELDRNSPLHF.

V and J are TRBV5-6 and TRBJ1-5; perhaps TRBD1 as D (5 bases). This CDR3 spans 17 amino acids. V was trimmed by 0 bases and J by 1 base, leaving 14 bases between them. From germline, CDR1 is SGHDT and CDR2 YYEEEE. The CDR3 loop is CASSLAPRGGSNQPQHF. For the CDR3, the DNA is TGTGCCAGCAGCTTGGCCCCTCGGGGGGGAAGCAATCAGCCCCAGCATTTT.

The V and J genes are TRBV5-6 and TRBJ1-1; tentatively, D is TRBD1 (5 bases). CDR1 is SGHDT and CDR2 is YYEEEE in the germline V gene. Trimming pared 4 bases from V and 10 bases from J, leaving 20 bases between. This CDR3 region has 14 residues. CDR3 bases: TGTGCCAGCAGCAGGTCGACGGGCCTAGGGGTAGCTTTCTTT. Translating it yields CASSRSTGLGVAFF.

The rearrangement uses TRBV28 and TRBJ1-2; 9 nucleotides match TRBD1. Germline-derived CDR1 and CDR2 are MDHEN and SYDVKM. J gave up 7 bases and V 7 bases, and 13 bases lay outside the gene matches. The CDR3 consists of 15 residues. The DNA for the CDR3 is TGTGCCAGCATGAACCCCCGGGGACAGGGCTTTGGCTACACCTTC. Its translation: CASMNPRGQGFGYTF.

The CDR3 reads CASSSGQGAPEAFF. CDR3 nucleotides: TGTGCCAGCAGCTCGGGACAGGGGGCTCCTGAAGCTTTCTTT. V usage is TRBV7-9 and J usage is TRBJ1-1, with 12 bases fitting TRBD1. Per the germline V gene, CDR1 is SEHNR and CDR2 is FQNEAQ (reference sequence). J was trimmed by 6 bases and V by 4 bases; bases with no gene match: 3. This CDR3 is 14 amino acids long.

This clone was seen more than once but under ten times. V usage is TRBV5-1 and J usage is TRBJ1-6, with D perhaps matching TRBD1 (5 bases). The germline CDR1 and CDR2 sequences are SGHRS and YFSETQ. With 2 bases removed from V and 8 bases from J, the gap between germline ends came to 17 bases. The CDR3 runs to 16 residues. CDR3 in amino acids: CASSLLGGTLDSPLHF. CDR3 nucleotide sequence: TGCGCCAGCAGCTTATTGGGGGGGACTCTGGATTCACCCCTCCACTTT.

The chain links TRBV6-5 to TRBJ2-1; unclear D gene. Germline CDR1 is MNHEY and CDR2 is SVGAGI. The CDR3 totals 13 residues. Trimming pared 3 bases from V and 4 bases from J, leaving 7 bases between. The CDR3 DNA is TGTGCCAGCAGTTATACGGTGTACAATGAGCAGTTCTTC. Its translation is CASSYTVYNEQFF.

This chain connects TRBV7-9 to TRBJ2-2; 8 bases fit TRBD1. After removal of 10 bases from V and 4 bases from J, the junction contained 8 bases not matched to a gene. The germline CDR1 and CDR2 sequences are SEHNR and FQNEAQ (reference sequence). This CDR3 contains 14 residues. The CDR3 here is CAIPDRDSTGELFF. The CDR3 nucleotides read TGTGCCATCCCGGACAGGGATAGCACCGGGGAGCTGTTTTTT.

The chain links TRBV9 to TRBJ2-3; the D gene is possibly TRBD2 (6 bases). The CDR3 spans 15 residues. Germline lookup yields CDR1 SGDLS and CDR2 YYNGEE. V lost 1 base and J 2 bases, leaving 11 bases between the germline ends. CDR3 sequence reads: CASSVRGAITDTQYF. The CDR3 bases are TGTGCCAGCAGCGTACGCGGGGCCATCACAGATACGCAGTATTTT.

The sample holds one count of this clone. V and J are TRBV5-4 and TRBJ1-1, with D perhaps TRBD1 (6 bases). The CDR3 is made up of 15 amino acids. Germline loops: CDR1 SGHNT, CDR2 YYREEE (reference sequence). The V end was cut by 0 bases, the J end by 1 base, with 10 bases between. The CDR3 DNA is TGTGCCAGCAGCTTGGGACAGGTCGGGAACACTGAAGCTTTCTTT. It codes for CASSLGQVGNTEAFF.

J is TRBJ1-4 and V is TRBV6-7; D might be TRBD1 (5 bases). TRBV6-7 is known as an ORF, though its function is uncertain. V was clipped by 4 bases and J by 8 bases, with 23 bases between them. CDR3 length: 17 residues. The CDR3 nucleotides read TGTGCCAGCAGTTGTACACCCGGGACTCCCGGCGGGGAAAAACTGTTTTTT. This translates into CASSCTPGTPGGEKLFF.

The genes are TRBV11-2 and TRBJ2-3; 8 positions match TRBD2. The CDR3 consists of 15 residues. The germline V gene encodes CDR1 SGHAT and CDR2 FQNNGV. The V gene end was trimmed by 3 bases and the J gene end by 1 base; junction bases not matched to a gene: 3. CDR3 amino acids: CASSFTSGGTDTQYF. DNA of the CDR3: TGTGCCAGCAGCTTCACTAGCGGCGGCACAGATACGCAGTATTTT.

This sequence joins TRBV6-5 and TRBJ1-4, with D tentatively TRBD1 (5 bases). The length of the CDR3 is 13 residues. Trimming took 8 bases from V and 0 from J, leaving 7 bases between them. From germline, CDR1 is MNHEY and CDR2 SVGAGI. The CDR3 nucleotides are TGTGCCAGCGGGGGGTCAACTAATGAAAAACTGTTTTTT. Protein: CASGGSTNEKLFF.